A single sample is the source of the 22 T cell receptor beta chains below, sequenced in a study of vaccination and CD4 T cells after COVID-19. Described treatment: approximately nine-day PBMC culture with coronavirus spike peptide pools or control peptides (ViraFEST assay). From the unexposed donor, CD4+ T cells were collected ahead of the COVID-19 pandemic (2011-2018). These receptors' targets are unknown. Cultured CD4+ T-cell DNA underwent Oncomine TCR Beta short-read sequencing. TCRdb used MiXCR to reprocess the PCR reads, holding one entry per CDR3 protein. The data contain around 4,500 distinct CDR3 sequences, around 64% of them singletons. Material for sequencing was CD4+ T cells from blood, cultured in vitro. The receptor set was obtained from a human donor in good health.

The chain is built from TRBV20-1 and TRBJ2-5, with a weak D call TRBD2 (6 bases). V gave up 2 bases and J gave up 6 bases, with 13 bases separating them. Per the germline V gene, CDR1 is DFQATT and CDR2 is SNEGSKA (reference sequence). The CDR3 runs 13 residues. CDR3 region: CSARSEGKKTQYF. In DNA, the CDR3 is TGCAGTGCTAGATCGGAGGGAAAAAAGACCCAGTACTTC.

The V call is TRBV5-4, the J call TRBJ1-1; 9 nucleotides agree with TRBD1. Germline-derived CDR1 and CDR2 are SGHNT and YYREEE (reference sequence). V was clipped by 1 base and J by 7 bases; unmatched bases: 5. The CDR3 runs 14 residues. The CDR3 DNA reads as TGTGCCAGCAGCTTGTTAACAGGGGGCGGTGAAGCTTTCTTT. Protein product: CASSLLTGGGEAFF.

Concerning this clonotype itself: A junction boundary mismatches the germline segment, possibly from a read error. The chain couples TRBV7-9 to TRBJ2-5; D is perhaps TRBD1 (6 bases). The CDR3 is made up of 13 amino acids. Per germline, CDR1 SEHNR and CDR2 FQNEAQ (reference sequence). For the CDR3, the DNA is TGTGCCAGCAGCTTAGCACCTGACAGGACCCTGTACTTC. Protein: CASSLAPDRTLYF.

V usage is TRBV21-1 and J usage is TRBJ1-3; the DNA was not used to check the table's D call, TRBD1. TRBV21-1 is tagged as a pseudogene. This CDR3 has 19 residues. The CDR3, as DNA: TGTGCCAGCAGCGTCTCCATCAGGGTGGAAATAGGCCTTGGAAACACCATATATTTT. Translating gives CASSVSIRVEIGLGNTIYF.

This chain connects TRBV12-3 or TRBV12-4 to TRBJ2-4; 11 bases are shared with TRBD1. The CDR3 spans 15 residues. J gave up 13 bases and V 2 bases, and 10 bases lay outside the gene matches. CDR3 loop: CASSLQDRGLGEQYF. CDR3 sequence (DNA): TGTGCCAGCAGTTTACAGGACAGGGGGCTTGGTGAGCAGTACTTC.

This clonotype was detected a few times. The CDR3 loop is CASSLRAGGLGYTF. CDR3 sequence (DNA): TGTGCCAGCAGCCTACGCGCAGGGGGCCTTGGCTACACCTTC. The chain combines TRBV5-6 with TRBJ1-2; 8 bases align to TRBD1. The CDR3 is 14 residues long. The ends lost 4 bases at V and 7 bases at J; junction bases unmatched: 9. Germline loops: CDR1 SGHDT, CDR2 YYEEEE.

This chain links TRBV19 with TRBJ1-5; D might be TRBD1 (5 bases). The V end lost 6 bases, the J end lost 1 base, and 16 bases lay between the germline ends. Looked up from germline, CDR1 is LNHDA and CDR2 is SQIVND (reference sequence). The CDR3 covers 16 residues. CDR3: CASRLHAEGSNQPQHF. CDR3 bases: TGTGCCAGTAGGTTACATGCGGAGGGGAGCAATCAGCCCCAGCATTTT.

The chain has TRBV7-2 and TRBJ1-5; 9 bases align to TRBD1. The CDR3 consists of 15 residues. The germline V gene encodes CDR1 SGHTA and CDR2 FQGNSA. Unmatched junction bases numbered 0, after V lost 1 base and J lost 2 bases. The CDR3 sequence: CASSLGTGGNQPQHF. CDR3 nucleotide sequence: TGTGCCAGCAGCTTAGGGACAGGGGGCAATCAGCCCCAGCATTTT.

The rearrangement links TRBV20-1 to TRBJ1-5; D perhaps matches TRBD1 (5 bases). Looked up from germline, CDR1 is DFQATT and CDR2 is SNEGSKA (reference sequence). Trimming pared 0 bases from V and 6 bases from J, leaving 9 bases between. The CDR3 runs 13 residues. CDR3 in DNA: TGCAGTGCTAGAGAGGGGGGGACTCAGCCCCAGCATTTT. Translation: CSAREGGTQPQHF.

The chain is built from TRBV6-5 and TRBJ2-5, with TRBD2 matching over 7 bases. This CDR3 comprises 15 residues. Trimming cost V 0 bases and J 5 bases; bases outside gene matches: 6. Per germline, CDR1 MNHEY and CDR2 SVGAGI. The CDR3 DNA follows: TGTGCCAGCAGTTACTCGTCAGCGGGACGTGAGACCCAGTACTTC. The encoded protein is CASSYSSAGRETQYF.

This chain joins TRBV6-5 and TRBJ1-1; tentatively, D is TRBD1 (5 bases). The CDR3 is 12 residues long. Germline V CDR1 and CDR2: MNHEY, SVGAGI. V gave up 3 bases and J gave up 6 bases, with 8 bases separating them. The CDR3 coding sequence is TGTGCCAGCAGTTATCGGGACTCTGAAGCTTTCTTT. Its protein is CASSYRDSEAFF.

V usage is TRBV20-1 and J usage is TRBJ1-6; tentative D call: TRBD1 (5 bases). In germline, CDR1 is DFQATT, CDR2 SNEGSKA (reference sequence). The CDR3 is 18 residues long. Deletions cut 0 bases from V and 8 bases from J, with 23 bases between. The chain's CDR3 is CSARDQYSGGWWDSPLHF. The CDR3 DNA sequence: TGCAGTGCTAGAGATCAGTACAGTGGGGGATGGTGGGATTCACCCCTCCACTTT.

The chain employs TRBV15 and TRBJ1-6; 7 bases line up with TRBD1. This CDR3 is built from 17 residues. The V segment lost 2 bases and the J segment 0 bases; nucleotides outside the gene matches: 4. CDR1 and CDR2 (germline): LNHNV, YYDKDF (reference sequence). CDR3 sequence reads: CATSRLKGASYNSPLHF. The CDR3 nucleotides are TGTGCCACCAGCAGACTTAAGGGGGCCTCCTATAATTCACCCCTCCACTTT.

A note on this clonotype: It is unclear where the CDR3 begins or ends on the DNA, so no DNA is shown, and the CDR3 is as TCRdb lists it. The chain recombines TRBV7-5 with TRBJ2-7; the DNA was not used to check the table's D call, TRBD1. TRBV7-5 is annotated as a pseudogene. The CDR3 is made up of 16 amino acids, end residues included. The CDR3: CISVSPPGAGAYEQYF.

J is TRBJ1-2 and V is TRBV7-2; the match to TRBD1 covers 10 bases. Losses at the gene ends were 5 bases for V and 2 bases for J; bases not matched to a gene: 5. The CDR3 is 15 residues long. The germline V gene encodes CDR1 SGHTA and CDR2 FQGNSA. CDR3 bases: TGTGCCAGCAGCCCAAAGGGACAGGGGAACTATGGCTACACCTTC. It is translated as CASSPKGQGNYGYTF.

The count of this clonotype is one. The chain joins TRBV12-3 or TRBV12-4 to TRBJ1-1; D unclear. The CDR3 sequence is 14 residues long. Trimming shortened V by 2 bases and J by 4 bases, and 11 bases separated the two germline ends. In DNA form, the CDR3 reads TGTGCCAGCAGTTTATTGGGGATAGTCACTGAAGCTTTCTTT. Translated, it gives CASSLLGIVTEAFF.

This clonotype was counted between two and nine times. The chain carries TRBV6-1 and TRBJ2-3; 9 bases match TRBD2. The trim removed 2 bases at V and 4 bases at J, leaving 4 bases unmatched. CDR1 and CDR2 (germline): MNHNS, SASEGT. The CDR3 is 15 amino acids. The DNA for the CDR3 is TGTGCCAGCAGTGAAAACCTAGCGGGGTCAGATACGCAGTATTTT. The encoded protein is CASSENLAGSDTQYF.

CDR3: CASSEQGRGGELFF. CDR3 sequence (DNA): TGTGCCAGCAGCGAACAGGGGCGGGGCGGGGAGCTGTTTTTT. The genes are TRBV9 and TRBJ2-2; tentative D call: TRBD1 (7 bases). Trimming removed 3 bases from V and 7 bases from J, with 13 bases in between. This CDR3 has 14 residues. Germline V gives CDR1 SGDLS, CDR2 YYNGEE.

The chain couples TRBV12-3 or TRBV12-4 to TRBJ2-2, with D possibly TRBD1 on 6 matching bases. The CDR3 extends over 14 amino acids. V lost 7 bases to trimming and J lost 4 bases, with 13 bases between them. CDR3 sequence reads: CASKYRVGTGELFF. The CDR3 DNA reads as TGTGCCAGCAAATACAGGGTGGGCACCGGGGAGCTGTTTTTT.

In its sample, this clonotype was seen a few times. The chain links TRBV7-2 to TRBJ2-5; D perhaps matches TRBD2 (6 bases). The CDR3 length is 12 residues. The germline CDR1 and CDR2 sequences are SGHTA and FQGNSA. V lost 5 bases, J lost 5 bases, and 9 bases lay in between. The CDR3 region has the DNA TGTGCCAGCAGCCGCCGGGGGGAGACCCAGTACTTC. It encodes CASSRRGETQYF.

The V call is TRBV6-5, the J call TRBJ2-7, with TRBD1 identical over 9 bases. CDR1 is MNHEY and CDR2 is SVGAGI in the germline V gene. Trimming at V came to 2 bases and at J to 5 bases, leaving 7 bases not matched to a gene. This CDR3 comprises 15 residues. Written as DNA, the CDR3 is TGTGCCAGCAGTTACACCGGGACAGGGTTCCACGAGCAGTACTTC. Translating gives CASSYTGTGFHEQYF.

V and J are TRBV20-1 and TRBJ2-7, with TRBD2 matching 10 bases. The CDR3 extends over 14 amino acids. Trimming took 5 bases from V and 0 from J; bases not matched to a gene: 4. Germline V gene lookup returns CDR1 DFQATT and CDR2 SNEGSKA (reference sequence). The CDR3 spells CSAYPSGGSYEQYF. The CDR3 nucleotides read TGCAGTGCTTACCCTAGCGGGGGCTCCTACGAGCAGTACTTC.